Listed below are T cell receptor beta chains from one sample, sequenced in a study of PD-L1 blockade in urothelial cancer. Here immunoSEQ multiplex PCR was the method, and the copy in TCRdb shows in-frame clones only, minus some. This table has roughly 74,000 clones, about 90% appearing once. The sample was PBMCs, taken around atezolizumab (anti-PD-L1) treatment. These receptors were collected from a woman in her seventies with urothelial cancer. The CDR3 runs from the conserved cysteine through the conserved F or W. Each record gives: clone size, J gene, D gene, V gene, CDR3 DNA, CDR3 protein. The D gene is left open where the match is weak. Clone size is not always given. Where it is, it says once, few, many or a class for expanded clones.

- | TRBJ2-7 | - | TRBV28 | TGTGCCAGCAGTTTCCGCCGGGACACCAGTATCGAGCAGTACTTC | CASSFRRDTSIEQYF
- | TRBJ2-1 | TRBD2 | TRBV7-3 | TGTGCCAGCAGTTTTGGCCCCCCGTGGGGGGTAGCGGGAGGGAACGAGCAGTTCTTC | CASSFGPPWGVAGGNEQFF
- | TRBJ2-3 | - | TRBV4-3 | TGCGCCAGCAGCCCGGCCGCGGACACAAATACGCAGTATTTT | CASSPAADTNTQYF
- | TRBJ1-4 | - | TRBV6-6 | TGTGCCAGCAGTCTCAGTGGGGCCTATGAAAAACTGTTTTTT | CASSLSGAYEKLFF
once | TRBJ1-2 | - | TRBV30 | TGTGCCTGCTTCCGACAGACCGACTATGGCTACACCTTC | CACFRQTDYGYTF
- | TRBJ1-2 | - | TRBV28 | TGTGCCAGCACCATGGGCCAGGGGCGGAAAGGCTACACCTTC | CASTMGQGRKGYTF
- | TRBJ2-7 | TRBD1 | TRBV19 | TGTGCCAGTAGTCCCGGGACAGGGACCTACGAGCAGTACTTC | CASSPGTGTYEQYF
- | TRBJ1-4 | - | TRBV7-9 | TGTGCCAGCAGCTCACCGGGACTGATGAATGAAAAACTGTTTTTT | CASSSPGLMNEKLFF
- | TRBJ2-5 | TRBD2 | TRBV11-1 | TGTGCCAGCAGCCCCTGGACTAGCGGGAGCGGTAAAGAGACCCAGTACTTC | CASSPWTSGSGKETQYF
- | TRBJ2-3 | TRBD2 | TRBV11-1 | TGTGCCAGCAGCTTAACCCATCTAGCGGGAAGGGCCACAGATACGCAGTATTTT | CASSLTHLAGRATDTQYF
- | TRBJ1-2 | TRBD1 | TRBV7-8 | TGTGCCAGCAGCTTATACAACGGACAGGATACTAACTATGGCTACACCTTC | CASSLYNGQDTNYGYTF
once | TRBJ1-4 | TRBD1 | TRBV2 | TGTGCCAGCAGGGAGGACAGGACTAATGAAAAACTGTTTTTT | CASREDRTNEKLFF
- | TRBJ1-5 | - | TRBV9 | TGTGCCAGCAGCCTCTATAGCAATCAGCCCCAGCATTTT | CASSLYSNQPQHF
- | TRBJ2-2 | TRBD2 | TRBV7-2 | TGTGCCAGCAGCCTCAGCCCGGGGGGGCTTGACACCGGGGAGCTGTTTTTT | CASSLSPGGLDTGELFF